One and the same sample provided the 13 T cell receptor beta chains below, sequenced in a study of blood T cell repertoires in COVID-19. Sequenced by immunoSEQ multiplex PCR; TCRdb stores in-frame clones only, minus some. The table records a few hundred thousand clones, 81% of them present only once. The sequenced sample was PBMCs or T cells enriched from blood (not recorded which). The source of these receptors is a middle-aged man who had recovered from COVID-19.

Turning to this clone: Relative to the germline gene, one junction end is altered; a read error may explain this. CDR3 protein: CASSQGETRASF. In DNA form, the CDR3 reads TGTGCCAGCAGCCAAGGAGAAACGCGGGCGTCCTTC. The chain has TRBV3-1 (or the pseudogene TRBV3-2) and TRBJ1-2; D is undetermined. This CDR3 has 12 residues. Germline assignment: CDR1 LGHDT and CDR2 YNNKEL (reference sequence).

The J gene is TRBJ2-5, the V gene TRBV18, with 11 nucleotides matching TRBD1. V lost 2 bases and J lost 5; bases outside the gene matches: 1. This CDR3 contains 14 residues. Germline assignment: CDR1 KGHSH and CDR2 LQKENI. In DNA, the CDR3 is TGTGCCAGCTCACCAGGACAGGGGGCGGAGACCCAGTACTTC. It is translated as CASSPGQGAETQYF.

The rearrangement joins TRBV4-1 to TRBJ1-6; a weak D match, TRBD1 (5 bases). The CDR3 runs 15 residues. Germline V gene sequence: CDR1 MGHRA, CDR2 YSYEKL. V lost 1 base, J lost 9 bases, and 13 bases lay in between. The CDR3 DNA reads as TGCGCCAGCAGCCAAGGGGCAGGGTCAGGTTCACCCCTCCACTTT. Amino acids: CASSQGAGSGSPLHF.

This clone was observed a single time. The V and J genes are TRBV28 and TRBJ2-7; 9 bases line up with TRBD1. With 8 bases clipped from V and 2 bases from J, the junction kept 13 bases outside the gene matches. This CDR3 is 16 amino acids long. Per germline, CDR1 MDHEN and CDR2 SYDVKM. In nucleotides, the CDR3 is TGTGCCAGCGGGACTGTGGGACAGGGAATCCCCTACGAGCAGTACTTC. Translating it yields CASGTVGQGIPYEQYF.

V gene TRBV19 combines with J gene TRBJ2-3; 11 positions agree with TRBD2. V was pared by 5 bases and J by 0 bases, with 4 bases of the junction left unmatched. Germline loops: CDR1 LNHDA, CDR2 SQIVND (reference sequence). CDR3 length: 16 amino acids. CDR3 region: CASSPRTSGSTDTQYF. The CDR3 DNA reads TGTGCCAGTAGTCCGAGGACTAGCGGGAGCACAGATACGCAGTATTTT.

The V call is TRBV7-9, the J call TRBJ2-3, with 10 bases aligning to TRBD1. Unmatched junction bases numbered 7, after V lost 6 bases and J lost 1 base. CDR1 is SEHNR and CDR2 is FQNEAQ in the germline V gene (reference sequence). The CDR3 covers 16 residues. In DNA form, the CDR3 reads TGTGCCAGCAGTAGACCTGGGACAGGGGGCACAGATACGCAGTATTTT. It yields the protein CASSRPGTGGTDTQYF.

The CDR3 DNA reads as TGCAGCGTTGCCGAGGGGGATGGCCAGCCCCAGCATTTT. Its protein product is CSVAEGDGQPQHF. The gene calls are TRBV29-1 and TRBJ1-5, with a tentative D call TRBD1 (6 bases). Germline V gene sequence: CDR1 SQVTM, CDR2 ANQGSEA. Trimming shortened V by 4 bases and J by 7 bases, and 14 bases separated the two germline ends. CDR3 length: 13 residues.

This clone was found a few times. CDR3 in DNA: TGTGCCAGTAGGCGCAGAGGGCAGCAGAACACTGAAGCTTTCTTT. Protein sequence: CASRRRGQQNTEAFF. The chain is built from TRBV19 and TRBJ1-1; D is uncertain. Per germline, CDR1 LNHDA and CDR2 SQIVND (reference sequence). The V end was cut by 6 bases, the J end by 1 base, with 15 bases between. This CDR3 is 15 amino acids long. The full variable domain, in which reference TRBV19 and TRBJ1-1 provide the parts outside the CDR3, is DGGITQSPKYLFRKEGQNVTLSCEQNLNHDAMYWYRQDPGQGLRLIYYSQIVNDFQKGDIAEGYSVSREKKESFPLTVTSAQKNPTAFYLCASRRRGQQNTEAFFGQGTRLTVV.

J is TRBJ1-2 and V is TRBV7-2, with D tentatively TRBD1 (6 bases). Trimming cost V 3 bases and J 3 bases, with 11 bases left between them. The CDR3 extends over 14 amino acids. Germline-derived CDR1 and CDR2 are SGHTA and FQGNSA. This CDR3 reads CASSFSAGDYGYTF. The CDR3 DNA reads as TGTGCCAGCAGCTTCTCCGCAGGGGACTATGGCTACACCTTC.

This sequence joins TRBV18 and TRBJ2-7, with D perhaps matching TRBD1 (6 bases). Deletions cut 2 bases from V and 2 bases from J, with 10 bases between. The germline gives CDR1 KGHSH, CDR2 LQKENI. The CDR3 runs to 14 residues. CDR3 residues: CASSPDRTTYEQYF. In DNA form, the CDR3 reads TGTGCCAGCTCACCAGACAGGACCACCTACGAGCAGTACTTC.

V is TRBV24-1 and J is TRBJ2-2; D remains unclear. This CDR3 spans 16 amino acids. V shed 3 bases and J shed 0 bases, with 10 bases lying between them. Germline V CDR1 and CDR2: KGHDR, SFDVKD. The chain's CDR3 is CATSDTTKSNTGELFF. The CDR3 region has the DNA TGTGCCACCAGTGATACAACGAAATCGAACACCGGGGAGCTGTTTTTT.

The chain employs TRBV10-1 and TRBJ2-2, with D perhaps matching TRBD2 (6 bases). CDR1 is WNHNN, CDR2 SYGVQD, per germline (reference sequence). Trimming shortened V by 8 bases and J by 4 bases, and 14 bases separated the two germline ends. The CDR3 has 14 residues. CDR3 in DNA: TGCGCCAGCGGCAACGGGGGTGTCACCGGGGAGCTGTTTTTT. It specifies CASGNGGVTGELFF.

This clone was observed a single time. CDR3 sequence: CAISESTGFYNEQFF. Here the CDR3 DNA reads TGTGCCATCAGTGAGTCTACGGGTTTTTACAATGAGCAGTTCTTC. V and J are TRBV10-3 and TRBJ2-1; D not certain. In germline, CDR1 is ENHRY, CDR2 SYGVKD. Trimming pared 0 bases from V and 4 bases from J, leaving 10 bases between. The CDR3 contains 15 residues.